The 23 T cell receptor beta chains below come from one sample, sequenced in a study of control samples from healthy donors and cancer patients. This table comes from immunoSEQ multiplex PCR, and its TCRdb copy is limited to in-frame clones, with some not included. The sample carries fewer than 250,000 clones, 90% to 95% recorded once. Sequenced input: blood. Receptors were obtained from a man younger than 40 in good health.

The gene calls are TRBV7-2 and TRBJ2-5; 10 bases line up with TRBD2. This CDR3 region has 15 residues. Trimming cost V 5 bases and J 5 bases; bases outside gene matches: 8. Germline CDR1 reads SGHTA; CDR2 reads FQGNSA. The CDR3 DNA reads as TGTGCCAGCAGCCCGCTAGCGGGGGCTCTCGAGACCCAGTACTTC. This encodes CASSPLAGALETQYF.

This sequence joins TRBV24-1 and TRBJ2-7; D perhaps matches TRBD2 (5 bases). In germline, CDR1 is KGHDR, CDR2 SFDVKD. V gave up 2 bases and J gave up 7 bases, with 8 bases separating them. The CDR3 is made up of 12 amino acids. Written as DNA, the CDR3 is TGTGCCACCAGTGATTCCTCGGGGGAGCAGTACTTC. The encoded protein is CATSDSSGEQYF.

V gene TRBV29-1 combines with J gene TRBJ1-6, with 9 nucleotides matching TRBD1. The germline V gene has CDR1 SQVTM and CDR2 ANQGSEA. The CDR3 runs 13 residues. V gave up 5 bases and J gave up 8 bases; unmatched junction bases: 4. The CDR3 DNA reads TGCAGCGTTCGGACAGGGGAGGATTCACCCCTCCACTTT. Amino acid sequence: CSVRTGEDSPLHF. The full variable domain, its missing parts supplied by reference TRBV29-1 and TRBJ1-6, is SAVISQKPSRDICQRGTSLTIQCQVDSQVTMMFWYRQQPGQSLTLIATANQGSEATYESGFVIDKFPISRPNLTFSTLTVSNMSPEDSSIYLCSVRTGEDSPLHFGNGTRLTVT.

The chain recombines TRBV10-1 with TRBJ2-7; TRBD1 aligns across 7 bases. The CDR3 has 15 residues. The germline gives CDR1 WNHNN, CDR2 SYGVQD (reference sequence). With V trimmed by 8 bases and J by 2 bases, 12 bases remained unmatched. CDR3 coding DNA: TGCGCCAGCCTTTCATGGGACAGAGGGGCCTACGAGCAGTACTTC. Amino acids: CASLSWDRGAYEQYF.

The rearrangement joins TRBV19 to TRBJ2-1; 15 bases are shared with TRBD2. Germline CDR1 LNHDA, CDR2 SQIVND (reference sequence). Trimming took 5 bases from V and 6 from J; bases not matched to a gene: 5. The CDR3 runs 16 residues. The DNA for the CDR3 is TGTGCCAGTAGTCCCGGACTAGCGGGGGGGCTCAATGAGCAGTTCTTC. It codes for CASSPGLAGGLNEQFF.

This clone was counted between two and nine times. The chain combines TRBV5-4 with TRBJ2-1; 8 bases are a match to TRBD2. There are 13 residues in the CDR3. Germline CDR1 SGHNT, CDR2 YYREEE (reference sequence). Trimming cost V 2 bases and J 6 bases; bases outside gene matches: 1. The CDR3 DNA sequence: TGTGCCAGCAGCTTACGGGAGGGCAATGAGCAGTTCTTC. Protein sequence: CASSLREGNEQFF.

This chain's CDR3 is CASSQELSSGGRGETQYF. The CDR3 DNA is TGTGCCAGCAGCCAAGAGCTGAGTAGCGGGGGACGTGGGGAGACCCAGTACTTC. This chain connects TRBV3-1 (or the pseudogene TRBV3-2) to TRBJ2-5, with 9 bases matching TRBD2. V dropped 0 bases and J dropped 5; count of bases not matched to a gene: 13. Germline loops: CDR1 LGHDT, CDR2 YNNKEL (reference sequence). The CDR3 runs 18 residues.

This clone was observed a handful of times. The CDR3, as DNA: TGTGCCAGCACAGATCGACCGGGATTGAGCTACGAGCAGTACTTC. Amino acid sequence: CASTDRPGLSYEQYF. V and J are TRBV5-4 and TRBJ2-7; D might be TRBD2 (5 bases). Germline assignment: CDR1 SGHNT and CDR2 YYREEE (reference sequence). The CDR3 loop spans 15 amino acids. V shed 6 bases and J shed 3 bases, with 19 bases lying between them.

This clone was seen only a few times. This rearrangement joins TRBV6-5 to TRBJ2-1; D is uncertain. Germline-derived CDR1 and CDR2 are MNHEY and SVGAGI. This CDR3 is 13 amino acids long. V lost 10 bases to trimming and J lost 0 bases, with 10 bases between them. CDR3 sequence (DNA): TGTGCCACACAGTCGAGCTCCTACAATGAGCAGTTCTTC. It codes for CATQSSSYNEQFF.

The gene calls are TRBV14 and TRBJ1-1, with D perhaps TRBD1 (5 bases). Germline V gives CDR1 SGHDN, CDR2 FVKESK. Deletions cut 1 base from V and 6 bases from J, with 15 bases between. This CDR3 has 15 residues. As DNA, the CDR3 is TGTGCCAGCAGCCAAGTTCAGGGACCGGGAGCTGAAGCTTTCTTT. Amino acids: CASSQVQGPGAEAFF.

The chain has TRBV7-9 and TRBJ1-4, with a weak D call TRBD1 (5 bases). The CDR3 extends over 16 amino acids. Trimming pared 2 bases from V and 0 bases from J, leaving 10 bases between. Germline values: CDR1 SEHNR, CDR2 FQNEAQ (reference sequence). DNA for the CDR3: TGTGCCAGCAGCTTAAATGGGGCAGCAACTAATGAAAAACTGTTTTTT. Amino acids: CASSLNGAATNEKLFF.

The chain links TRBV5-1 to TRBJ1-1; D may be TRBD1 (6 bases). The CDR3 loop spans 14 amino acids. CDR1 SGHRS and CDR2 YFSETQ come from the germline V gene. V lost 4 bases and J 6 bases, leaving 16 bases between the germline ends. CDR3 loop: CASSADRPNAEAFF. The CDR3 nucleotides are TGCGCCAGCAGCGCGGACAGACCTAACGCTGAAGCTTTCTTT.

The chain carries TRBV19 and TRBJ1-4, with a weak D call TRBD1 (5 bases). Germline values: CDR1 LNHDA, CDR2 SQIVND (reference sequence). The CDR3 consists of 14 residues. The germline V and J ends were trimmed by 7 bases and 5 bases, with 14 bases remaining between them. The CDR3 reads CASTPWGGNEKLFF. Here the CDR3 DNA reads TGTGCCAGTACCCCATGGGGGGGGAATGAAAAACTGTTTTTT.

This chain connects TRBV7-9 to TRBJ1-1; TRBD1 matches at 7 bases. The CDR3 length is 15 residues. Germline-derived CDR1 and CDR2 are SEHNR and FQNEAQ (reference sequence). J gave up 1 base and V 5 bases, and 7 bases lay outside the gene matches. In DNA, the CDR3 is TGTGCCAGCAGCCTGCGACAGGGCGGGAACACTGAAGCTTTCTTT. This translates into CASSLRQGGNTEAFF.

This rearrangement joins TRBV19 to TRBJ2-7, with D tentatively TRBD1 (6 bases). This CDR3 has 13 amino acids. CDR1 and CDR2 (germline): LNHDA, SQIVND (reference sequence). V was trimmed by 3 bases and J by 2 bases, leaving 8 bases between them. The DNA for the CDR3 is TGTGCCAGTAGTATCGACAGGACCTACGAGCAGTACTTC. It encodes CASSIDRTYEQYF.

The sample holds a few counts of this clone. The rearrangement uses TRBV21-1 and TRBJ2-1; TRBD2, the table's D call, lacks a check against the DNA. TRBV21-1 is tagged as a pseudogene. The CDR3 has 16 residues. CDR3 nucleotides: TGTGCCAGCAACGCAGCGGGGGGGCCGTCCTACAATGAGCAGTTCTTC. Its protein is CASNAAGGPSYNEQFF.

The J gene is TRBJ2-2, the V gene TRBV25-1; weak D call: TRBD1 (5 bases). V lost 6 bases, J lost 1 base, and 9 bases lay in between. Per the germline V gene, CDR1 is MGHDK and CDR2 is SYGVNS. The CDR3 runs 14 residues. The DNA for the CDR3 is TGTGCCAGCAGCGGACAATTGAACACCGGGGAGCTGTTTTTT. This gives the protein CASSGQLNTGELFF.

This chain uses TRBV6-1 with TRBJ1-3; no firm D call. Per the germline V gene, CDR1 is MNHNS and CDR2 is SASEGT. Trimming pared 0 bases from V and 0 bases from J, leaving 6 bases between. CDR3 size: 15 residues. The CDR3 DNA reads as TGTGCCAGCAGTGAAGCATCCGGCTCTGGAAACACCATATATTTT. The encoded protein is CASSEASGSGNTIYF.

The chain couples TRBV3-1 (or the pseudogene TRBV3-2) to TRBJ2-3; D unclear. V was pared by 2 bases and J by 5 bases, with 5 bases between. The length of the CDR3 is 12 residues. Germline loops: CDR1 LGHDT, CDR2 YNNKEL (reference sequence). The CDR3 DNA follows: TGTGCCAGCAGCCAATCCGTAGATACGCAGTATTTT. It is translated as CASSQSVDTQYF.

J is TRBJ1-1 and V is TRBV3-1 (or the pseudogene TRBV3-2); D possibly corresponds to TRBD1 (6 bases). The CDR3 runs to 16 residues. V lost 1 base, J lost 2 bases, and 14 bases lay in between. Germline CDR1 reads LGHDT; CDR2 reads YNNKEL (reference sequence). CDR3 protein: CASSQGQGRGNTEAFF. The DNA of the CDR3 is TGTGCCAGCAGCCAAGGCCAGGGGAGAGGAAACACTGAAGCTTTCTTT.

The rearrangement links TRBV6-5 to TRBJ2-7; tentatively, D is TRBD1 (6 bases). The germline V and J ends were trimmed by 10 bases and 1 base, with 17 bases remaining between them. The CDR3 is 14 residues long. Germline lookup yields CDR1 MNHEY and CDR2 SVGAGI. The CDR3 DNA follows: TGTGCCACCGCATCCAGGGGAAGGTCCTACGAGCAGTACTTC. Protein: CATASRGRSYEQYF.

The rearrangement links TRBV12-3 or TRBV12-4 to TRBJ2-3, with 11 bases that match TRBD2. V was clipped by 2 bases and J by 14 bases; unmatched bases: 6. This CDR3 is built from 13 residues. The CDR3 loop reads CASSLTSGGPLYF. CDR3 in DNA: TGTGCCAGCAGTTTAACTAGCGGGGGTCCCTTGTATTTT.

The gene calls are TRBV7-2 and TRBJ2-2; 7 bases align to TRBD2. The germline CDR1 and CDR2 sequences are SGHTA and FQGNSA. The CDR3 spans 15 residues. J gave up 5 bases and V 2 bases, and 5 bases lay outside the gene matches. The CDR3 region has the DNA TGTGCCAGCAGCTTACAGCGGGGAGGTACCGGGGAGCTGTTTTTT. Translation gives CASSLQRGGTGELFF.